One and the same sample provided the 12 T cell receptor beta chains below, sequenced in a study of T cells in Graves' hyperthyroidism and ophthalmopathy. RNA transcripts gave rise to amplified TCR beta CDR3 regions. Using the HTBI primer set, a first-round RT-PCR was run on the TCR CDR3. MiXCR, run by TCRdb on the multiplex PCR reads, gives a single entry per CDR3 protein. The sample holds fewer than 650,000 distinct CDR3 sequences, over 35% seen once. The sequencing sample was made of peripheral blood or thyroid tissue (not recorded which). The receptors derive from an adult woman with Graves' disease, either hyperthyroidism or ophthalmopathy (not recorded which).

There are many counts of this clonotype. This rearrangement joins TRBV19 to TRBJ2-5, with D perhaps matching TRBD2 (7 bases). This CDR3 spans 15 amino acids. The V and J ends lost 3 bases and 7 bases respectively, with 18 bases between them. Germline V gene data show CDR1 as LNHDA and CDR2 as SQIVND (reference sequence). CDR3 in DNA: TGTGCCAGTAGTATCGGGGGCGGGAGTACTGGGACCCAGTACTTC. It translates to CASSIGGGSTGTQYF.

The chain carries TRBV7-2 and TRBJ2-2, with D possibly matching TRBD1 (5 bases). The CDR3 is 15 residues long. V shed 7 bases and J shed 5 bases, with 17 bases lying between them. Germline V gene data show CDR1 as SGHTA and CDR2 as FQGNSA. The CDR3 reads CASNVGRTGTGELFF. In nucleotides, the CDR3 is TGTGCCAGCAACGTGGGGCGAACGGGTACCGGGGAGCTGTTTTTT.

The chain couples TRBV19 to TRBJ2-7, with D possibly being TRBD1 (5 bases). This CDR3 has 18 residues. Germline V gene data show CDR1 as LNHDA and CDR2 as SQIVND (reference sequence). Trimming took 7 bases from V and 1 from J, leaving 26 bases between them. The CDR3 protein is CASKSSETDNRYSYEQYF. CDR3 in DNA: TGTGCCAGTAAGTCATCCGAGACAGACAACCGATATTCCTACGAGCAGTACTTC.

The genes are TRBV29-1 and TRBJ1-2, with D maybe TRBD1 (5 bases). The CDR3 length is 13 residues. The V and J ends lost 7 bases and 4 bases respectively, with 16 bases between them. Per germline, CDR1 SQVTM and CDR2 ANQGSEA. The CDR3 sequence is CSAWGLGGYGYTF. In DNA form, the CDR3 reads TGCAGCGCCTGGGGCCTGGGTGGCTATGGCTACACCTTC.

The chain combines TRBV18 with TRBJ2-7; 8 bases are shared with TRBD1. The CDR3 consists of 17 residues. Germline trimming cut 0 bases from V and 6 bases from J; bases unmatched to any gene: 13. The germline gives CDR1 KGHSH, CDR2 LQKENI. The CDR3 DNA reads TGTGCCAGCTCACCACCGGTGGGTCAGGGGGCGTATGGCGAGCAGTACTTC. Translated: CASSPPVGQGAYGEQYF.

A word on this clonotype: A junction end diverges from the germline sequence, so it may reflect a read error. The gene calls are TRBV29-1 and TRBJ2-2; 7 nucleotides match TRBD1. CDR1 is SQVTM and CDR2 is ANQGSEA in the germline V gene. The CDR3 length is 14 residues. CDR3 region: CSVMGQTNTGELFF. The CDR3 nucleotides read TGCAGCGTGATGGGACAGACGAACACTGGGGAGCTGTTTTTT.

The V gene is TRBV10-3, the J gene TRBJ2-7; tentatively, D is TRBD2 (6 bases). Germline V gene sequence: CDR1 ENHRY, CDR2 SYGVKD. CDR3 size: 14 residues. Trimming pared 10 bases from V and 2 bases from J, leaving 18 bases between. The CDR3 loop reads CATDDLGGAYEQYF. The CDR3 region has the DNA TGTGCCACCGACGACTTGGGGGGAGCCTACGAGCAGTACTTC.

The rearrangement uses TRBV29-1 and TRBJ1-1, with D hard to call. Trimming removed 1 base from V and 0 bases from J, with 6 bases in between. The CDR3 covers 13 residues. Germline V lookup: CDR1 SQVTM, CDR2 ANQGSEA. CDR3 DNA sequence: TGCAGCGTTGAAGGTGACCTGAACACTGAAGCTTTCTTT. This translates into CSVEGDLNTEAFF.

This clonotype was counted many times. The genes are TRBV5-1 and TRBJ2-2, with 8 bases identical to TRBD1. From germline, CDR1 is SGHRS and CDR2 YFSETQ. V gave up 4 bases and J gave up 6 bases; unmatched junction bases: 5. This CDR3 region has 14 residues. This CDR3 reads CASSLGQGSGELFF. The CDR3 coding sequence is TGCGCCAGCAGCCTAGGACAGGGATCCGGGGAGCTGTTTTTT.

This CDR3 is CASSRLATGELFF. As DNA, the CDR3 is TGTGCCAGCAGCCGACTAGCGACCGGGGAGCTGTTTTTT. The V gene is TRBV7-9, the J gene TRBJ2-2, with 8 bases lining up with TRBD2. The germline V gene encodes CDR1 SEHNR and CDR2 FQNEAQ (reference sequence). CDR3 length equals 13 residues. J gave up 5 bases and V 5 bases, and 1 base lay outside the gene matches.

V and J are TRBV20-1 and TRBJ1-6; TRBD1 might be the D (6 bases). The CDR3 is made up of 15 amino acids. Germline CDR1 reads DFQATT; CDR2 reads SNEGSKA (reference sequence). Between the trimmed V and J ends, which lost 3 bases and 7 bases, there was a span of 16 bases. The chain's CDR3 is CSASVADRQNSPLHF. The CDR3 DNA is TGCAGTGCTAGCGTCGCTGACAGGCAGAATTCACCCCTCCACTTT.

V and J are TRBV2 and TRBJ2-2; D is unresolved. The CDR3 sequence is 13 residues long. Trimming took off 3 bases at V and 4 bases at J, with 6 bases between the two ends. Germline-derived CDR1 and CDR2 are SNHLY and FYNNEI. CDR3 sequence reads: CASSEELTGELFF. The CDR3 region has the DNA TGTGCCAGCAGTGAGGAGCTCACCGGGGAGCTGTTTTTT.